This T cell receptor (beta chain) is drawn from a study of early T cells in non-severe SARS-CoV-2 infection. Unique molecular identifiers tagged individual cDNA molecules. Using its own MiXCR run on the 5' RACE reads, TCRdb lists one record per CDR3 protein. In the table there are roughly 60,000 distinct CDR3 sequences, 6% to 8.5% of which are singletons. This clonotype appeared many times. Trimming took 8 bases from V and 6 from J, leaving 10 bases between them. Germline CDR1 SQVTM, CDR2 ANQGSEA. This CDR3 contains 10 residues. The chain joins TRBV29-1 to TRBJ1-2, with D unclear. The receptor's source is an adult who was a healthcare worker with PCR-confirmed SARS-CoV-2 infection or an uninfected control (not recorded which). Input material: whole blood. CDR3 in amino acids: CSISEHGYTF. Here the CDR3 DNA reads TGCAGCATTTCGGAGCATGGCTACACCTTC.